This TCR beta chain comes out of a study of response to subunit inactivated influenza vaccine. Findings and caveats of the study: Authors suggested that a seasonal influenza vaccination recruits few new T cells each time.

This clonotype has a handful of counts. The antigen is undetermined. TCRdb independently ran MiXCR on the RT-PCR reads; one entry per CDR3 protein. The sample has around 750,000 distinct CDR3 sequences; around 21% are singletons. The TCR sequence derives from a man over 45 who received an inactivated influenza vaccine. Material: PBMCs from blood, obtained more than 4 days after vaccination.

The CDR3 region has the DNA TGCAGTGCTAGAGGCCTGAACTTGAACACCGGGGAGCTGTTTTTT. It specifies CSARGLNLNTGELFF. The genes are TRBV20-1 and TRBJ2-2; D not resolved. V lost 1 base and J lost 1, with 10 bases in between. Germline CDR1 DFQATT, CDR2 SNEGSKA (reference sequence). This CDR3 spans 15 amino acids.